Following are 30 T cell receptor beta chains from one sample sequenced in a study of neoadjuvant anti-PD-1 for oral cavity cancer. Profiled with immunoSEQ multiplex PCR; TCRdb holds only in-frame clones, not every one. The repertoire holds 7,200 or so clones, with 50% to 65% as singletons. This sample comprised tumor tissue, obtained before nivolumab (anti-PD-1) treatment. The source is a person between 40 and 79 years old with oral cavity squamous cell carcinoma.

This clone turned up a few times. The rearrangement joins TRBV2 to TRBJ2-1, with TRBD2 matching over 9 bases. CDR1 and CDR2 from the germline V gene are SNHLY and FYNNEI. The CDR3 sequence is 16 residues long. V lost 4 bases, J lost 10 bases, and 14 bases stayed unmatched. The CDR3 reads CASSVSSGTIHGEQFF. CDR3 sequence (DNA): TGTGCCAGCAGTGTATCTAGCGGGACGATCCACGGAGAGCAGTTCTTC.

The CDR3 DNA is TGTGCCAGCAGCTTGGCCGGACAGGGGGCGTACAATCAGCCCCAGCATTTT. Translating it yields CASSLAGQGAYNQPQHF. The rearrangement joins TRBV5-6 to TRBJ1-5; the match to TRBD1 covers 11 bases. This CDR3 has 17 amino acids. V gave up 0 bases and J gave up 3 bases; unmatched junction bases: 5. Germline CDR1 is SGHDT and CDR2 is YYEEEE.

In DNA, the CDR3 is TGTGCCAGCAGTGACTCGATTGGCGGGAGCACCCGCTTCTTC. This codes for CASSDSIGGSTRFF. The chain recombines TRBV6-4 with TRBJ2-1, with 7 bases that match TRBD2. The CDR3 is 14 residues long. J was trimmed by 16 bases and V by 0 bases; bases with no gene match: 12. Germline-derived CDR1 and CDR2 are MRHNA and SNTAGT.

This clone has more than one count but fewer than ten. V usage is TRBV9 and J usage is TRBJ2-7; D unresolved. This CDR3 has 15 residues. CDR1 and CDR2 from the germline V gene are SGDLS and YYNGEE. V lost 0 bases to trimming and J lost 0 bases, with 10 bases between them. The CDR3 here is CASSVGDHYSYEQYF. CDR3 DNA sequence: TGTGCCAGCAGCGTAGGCGATCATTACTCCTACGAGCAGTACTTC.

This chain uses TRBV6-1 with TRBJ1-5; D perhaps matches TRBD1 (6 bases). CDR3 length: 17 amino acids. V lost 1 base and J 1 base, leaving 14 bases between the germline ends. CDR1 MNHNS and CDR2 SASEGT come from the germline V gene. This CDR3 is CASSEVKGTLSNQPQHF. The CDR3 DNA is TGTGCCAGCAGTGAAGTCAAAGGGACATTAAGCAATCAGCCCCAGCATTTT.

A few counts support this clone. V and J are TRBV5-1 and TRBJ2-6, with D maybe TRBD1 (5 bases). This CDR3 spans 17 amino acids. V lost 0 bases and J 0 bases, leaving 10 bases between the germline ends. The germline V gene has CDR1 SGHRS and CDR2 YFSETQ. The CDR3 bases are TGCGCCAGCAGCTTGGTAGGGGAAGGCTCTGGGGCCAACGTCCTGACTTTC. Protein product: CASSLVGEGSGANVLTF.

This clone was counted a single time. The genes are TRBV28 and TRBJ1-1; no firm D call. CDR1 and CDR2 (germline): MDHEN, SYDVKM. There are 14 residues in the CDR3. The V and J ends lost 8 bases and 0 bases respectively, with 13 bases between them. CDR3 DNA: TGTGCCAGCCGCTCTGCGGGGATGAACACTGAAGCTTTCTTT. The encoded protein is CASRSAGMNTEAFF. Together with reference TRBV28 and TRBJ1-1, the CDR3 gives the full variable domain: DVKVTQSSRYLVKRTGEKVFLECVQDMDHENMFWYRQDPGLGLRLIYFSYDVKMKEKGDIPEGYSVSREKKERFSLILESASTNQTSMYLCASRSAGMNTEAFFGQGTRLTVV.

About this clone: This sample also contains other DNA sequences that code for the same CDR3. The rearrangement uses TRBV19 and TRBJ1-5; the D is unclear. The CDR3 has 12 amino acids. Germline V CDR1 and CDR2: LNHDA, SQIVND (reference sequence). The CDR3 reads CAGREGNQPQHF. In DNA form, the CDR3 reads TGTGCGGGTAGGGAGGGCAATCAGCCCCAGCATTTT.

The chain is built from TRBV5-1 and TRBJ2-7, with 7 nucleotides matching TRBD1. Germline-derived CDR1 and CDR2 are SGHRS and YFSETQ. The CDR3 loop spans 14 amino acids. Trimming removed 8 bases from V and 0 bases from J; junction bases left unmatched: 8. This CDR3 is CASTPGQYSYEQYF. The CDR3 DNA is TGCGCCAGTACCCCGGGACAGTACTCCTACGAGCAGTACTTC.

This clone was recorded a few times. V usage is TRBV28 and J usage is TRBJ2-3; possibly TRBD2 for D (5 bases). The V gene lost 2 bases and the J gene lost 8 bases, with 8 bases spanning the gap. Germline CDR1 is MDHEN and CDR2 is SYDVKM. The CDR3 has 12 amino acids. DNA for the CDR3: TGTGCCAGCAGTTTAGTGGGGAGTACGCAGTATTTT. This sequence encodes CASSLVGSTQYF.

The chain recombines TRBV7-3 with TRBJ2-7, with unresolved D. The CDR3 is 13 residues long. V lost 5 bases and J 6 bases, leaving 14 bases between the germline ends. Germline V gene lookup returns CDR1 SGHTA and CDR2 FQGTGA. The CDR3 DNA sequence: TGTGCCAGCAGCCTTACTCCTTTAGCCGAGCAGTACTTC. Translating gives CASSLTPLAEQYF.

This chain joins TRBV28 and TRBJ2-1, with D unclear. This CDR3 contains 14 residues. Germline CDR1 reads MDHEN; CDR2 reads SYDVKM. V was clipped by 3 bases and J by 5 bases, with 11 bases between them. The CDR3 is CASSFGSIDNEQFF. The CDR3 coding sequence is TGTGCCAGCAGTTTCGGAAGCATCGACAATGAGCAGTTCTTC.

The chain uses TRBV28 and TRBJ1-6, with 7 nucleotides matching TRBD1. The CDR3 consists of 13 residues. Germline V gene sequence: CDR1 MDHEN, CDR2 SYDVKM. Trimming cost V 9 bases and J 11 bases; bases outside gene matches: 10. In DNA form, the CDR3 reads TGTGCCAGTCTGACAGGGAGGAAAGCACCCCTCCACTTT. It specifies CASLTGRKAPLHF.

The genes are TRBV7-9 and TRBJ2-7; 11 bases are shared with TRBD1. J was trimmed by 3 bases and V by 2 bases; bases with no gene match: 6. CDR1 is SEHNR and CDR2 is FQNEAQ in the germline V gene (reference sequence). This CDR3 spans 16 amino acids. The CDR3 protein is CASSLPPGTGGYEQYF. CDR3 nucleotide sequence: TGTGCCAGCAGCTTACCGCCCGGGACAGGGGGCTACGAGCAGTACTTC.

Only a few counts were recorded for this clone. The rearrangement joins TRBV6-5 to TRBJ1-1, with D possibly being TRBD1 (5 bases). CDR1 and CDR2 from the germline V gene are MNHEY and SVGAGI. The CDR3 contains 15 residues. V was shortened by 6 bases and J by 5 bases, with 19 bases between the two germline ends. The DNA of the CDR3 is TGTGCCAGCAGCAGGACAAGGGGTAGATGGACTGAAGCTTTCTTT. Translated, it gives CASSRTRGRWTEAFF.

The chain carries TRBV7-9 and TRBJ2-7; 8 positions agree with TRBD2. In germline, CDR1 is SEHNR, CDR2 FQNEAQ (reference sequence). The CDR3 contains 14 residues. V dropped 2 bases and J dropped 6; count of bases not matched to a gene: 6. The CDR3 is CASSLTAGESEQYF. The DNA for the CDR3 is TGTGCCAGCAGCTTAACAGCGGGAGAGAGCGAGCAGTACTTC.

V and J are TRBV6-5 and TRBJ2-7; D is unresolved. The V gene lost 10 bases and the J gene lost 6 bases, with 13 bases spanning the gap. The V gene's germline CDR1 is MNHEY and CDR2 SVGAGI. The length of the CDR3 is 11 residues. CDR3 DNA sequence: TGTGCCATCGGACCTCGACGCGAGCAGTACTTC. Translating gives CAIGPRREQYF.

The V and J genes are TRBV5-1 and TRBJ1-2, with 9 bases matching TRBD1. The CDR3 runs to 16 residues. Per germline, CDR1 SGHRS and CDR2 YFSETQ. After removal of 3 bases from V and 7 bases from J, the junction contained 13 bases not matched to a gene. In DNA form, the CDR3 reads TGCGCCAGCAGCTCGAATACAGGGGGCGCGGCGGGTGGCTACACCTTC. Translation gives CASSSNTGGAAGGYTF. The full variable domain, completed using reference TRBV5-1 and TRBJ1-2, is KAGVTQTPRYLIKTRGQQVTLSCSPISGHRSVSWYQQTPGQGLQFLFEYFSETQRNKGNFPGRFSGRQFSNSRSEMNVSTLELGDSALYLCASSSNTGGAAGGYTFGSGTRLTVV.

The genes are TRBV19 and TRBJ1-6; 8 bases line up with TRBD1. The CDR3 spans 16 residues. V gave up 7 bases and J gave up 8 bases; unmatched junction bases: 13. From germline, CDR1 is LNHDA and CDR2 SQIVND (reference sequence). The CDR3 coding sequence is TGTGCCAGTATATCGACTCGAACAGGGGGAGATTCACCCCTCCACTTT. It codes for CASISTRTGGDSPLHF.

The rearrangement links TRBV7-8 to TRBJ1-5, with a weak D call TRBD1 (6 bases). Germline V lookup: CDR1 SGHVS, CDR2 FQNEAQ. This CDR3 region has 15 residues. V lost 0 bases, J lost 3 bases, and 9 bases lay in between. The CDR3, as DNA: TGTGCCAGCAGCTTAGCTGGGGGCAACAATCAGCCCCAGCATTTT. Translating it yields CASSLAGGNNQPQHF.

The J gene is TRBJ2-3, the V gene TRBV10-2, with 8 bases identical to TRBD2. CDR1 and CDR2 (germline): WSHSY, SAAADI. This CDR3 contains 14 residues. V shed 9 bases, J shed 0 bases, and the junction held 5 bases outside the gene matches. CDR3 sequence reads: CASLSSGSTDTQYF. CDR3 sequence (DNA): TGCGCCAGTCTTTCTAGCGGGAGCACAGATACGCAGTATTTT.

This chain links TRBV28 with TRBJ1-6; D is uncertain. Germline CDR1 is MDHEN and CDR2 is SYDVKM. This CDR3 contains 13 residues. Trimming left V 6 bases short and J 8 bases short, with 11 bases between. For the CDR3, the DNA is TGTGCCAGCAGCCCCGCTAGGGATTCACCCCTCCACTTT. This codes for CASSPARDSPLHF.

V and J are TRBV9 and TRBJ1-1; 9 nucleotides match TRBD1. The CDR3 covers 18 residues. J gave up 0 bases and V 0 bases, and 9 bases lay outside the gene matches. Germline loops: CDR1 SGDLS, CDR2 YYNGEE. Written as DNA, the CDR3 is TGTGCCAGCAGCGTAGCTACGGGACAGGGAATTCTGAACACTGAAGCTTTCTTT. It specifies CASSVATGQGILNTEAFF.

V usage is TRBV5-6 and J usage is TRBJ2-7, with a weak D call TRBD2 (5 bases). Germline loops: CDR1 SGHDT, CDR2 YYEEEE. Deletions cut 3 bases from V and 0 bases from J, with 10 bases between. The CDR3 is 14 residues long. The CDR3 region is CASSSGLSSYEQYF. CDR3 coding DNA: TGTGCCAGCAGCTCGGGGTTGAGCTCCTACGAGCAGTACTTC.

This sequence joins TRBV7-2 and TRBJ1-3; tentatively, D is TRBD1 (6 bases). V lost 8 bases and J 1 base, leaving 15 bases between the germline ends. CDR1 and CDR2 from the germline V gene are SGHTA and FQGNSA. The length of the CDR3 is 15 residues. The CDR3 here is CASPPGGTSGNTIYF. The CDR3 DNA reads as TGTGCCAGCCCCCCCGGGGGGACATCTGGAAACACCATATATTTT.

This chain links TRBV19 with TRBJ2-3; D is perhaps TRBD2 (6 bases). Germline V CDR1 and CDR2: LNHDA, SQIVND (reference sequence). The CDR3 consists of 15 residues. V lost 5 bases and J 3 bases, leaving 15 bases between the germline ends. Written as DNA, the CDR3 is TGTGCCAGTAGTGCACTCGGCGGGACGACAGATACGCAGTATTTT. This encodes CASSALGGTTDTQYF. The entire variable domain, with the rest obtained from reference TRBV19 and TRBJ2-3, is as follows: DGGITQSPKYLFRKEGQNVTLSCEQNLNHDAMYWYRQDPGQGLRLIYYSQIVNDFQKGDIAEGYSVSREKKESFPLTVTSAQKNPTAFYLCASSALGGTTDTQYFGPGTRLTVL.

The CDR3 DNA follows: TGTGCCAGCAGTCTGCAGCGGGGTGGGTGGGGAGGTGACGCTGAAGCTTTCTTT. It translates to CASSLQRGGWGGDAEAFF. V gene TRBV5-4 combines with J gene TRBJ1-1, with D unresolved. The germline CDR1 and CDR2 sequences are SGHNT and YYREEE (reference sequence). The CDR3 has 18 residues. Trimming took 5 bases from V and 6 from J, leaving 29 bases between them.

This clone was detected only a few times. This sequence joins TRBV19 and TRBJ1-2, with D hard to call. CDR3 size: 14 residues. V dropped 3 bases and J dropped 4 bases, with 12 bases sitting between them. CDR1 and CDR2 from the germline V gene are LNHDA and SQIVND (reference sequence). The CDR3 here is CASSILDGIYGYTF. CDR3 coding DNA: TGTGCCAGTAGTATCCTGGACGGAATCTATGGCTACACCTTC.

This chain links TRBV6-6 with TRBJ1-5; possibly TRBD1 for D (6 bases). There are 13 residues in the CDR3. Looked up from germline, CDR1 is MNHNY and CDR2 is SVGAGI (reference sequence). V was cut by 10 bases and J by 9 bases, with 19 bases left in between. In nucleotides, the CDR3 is TGTGCCACCAAGGGGGGGTTGGGACCGCCCCAGCATTTT. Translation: CATKGGLGPPQHF.

CDR3: CASSAPWEAGMQTQYF. For the CDR3, the DNA is TGCGCCAGCAGTGCCCCGTGGGAGGCAGGGATGCAGACCCAGTACTTC. This chain uses TRBV10-2 with TRBJ2-5, with a tentative D call TRBD2 (6 bases). CDR3 length equals 16 residues. Trimming pared 4 bases from V and 6 bases from J, leaving 21 bases between. Germline V gives CDR1 WSHSY, CDR2 SAAADI.